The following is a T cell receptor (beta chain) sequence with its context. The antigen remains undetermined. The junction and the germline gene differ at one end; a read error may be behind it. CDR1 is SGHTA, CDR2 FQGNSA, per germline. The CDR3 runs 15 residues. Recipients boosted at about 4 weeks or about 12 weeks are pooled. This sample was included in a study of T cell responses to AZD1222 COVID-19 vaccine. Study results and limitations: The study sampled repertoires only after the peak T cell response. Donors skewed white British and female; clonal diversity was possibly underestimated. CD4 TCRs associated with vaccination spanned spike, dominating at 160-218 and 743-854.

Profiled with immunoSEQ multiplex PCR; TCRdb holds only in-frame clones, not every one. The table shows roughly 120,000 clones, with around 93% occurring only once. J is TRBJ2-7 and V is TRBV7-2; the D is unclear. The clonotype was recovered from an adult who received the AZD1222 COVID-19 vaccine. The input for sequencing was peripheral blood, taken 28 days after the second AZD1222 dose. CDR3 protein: CASSLRVPLSHEQYF. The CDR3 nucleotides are TGTGCCAGCAGCTTACGGGTTCCCCTCTCCCACGAGCAGTACTTC.